The 30 T cell receptor beta chains given below trace back to one sample, sequenced in a study of Graves' ophthalmopathy and Graves' hyperthyroidism. CDR3 regions of TCR beta were amplified from RNA transcripts. Second-round multiplex PCR came after a first-round RT-PCR that employed HTBI primers. MiXCR, applied by TCRdb to the multiplex PCR reads, yields one record per CDR3 protein. The sample lists fewer than 350,000 distinct CDR3 sequences, 17% seen once, with roughly 12% in the top ten. Sequenced material: peripheral blood. The receptors were sampled from an adult man with Graves' ophthalmopathy.

This clonotype occurred a few times. The chain combines TRBV12-3 or TRBV12-4 with TRBJ2-7; either TRBD1 or TRBD2 may supply D (5 bases each). V was clipped by 3 bases and J by 7 bases, with 16 bases between them. The CDR3 extends over 14 amino acids. In DNA form, the CDR3 reads TGTGCCAGCAGTTTGAATGAAGGGACGGGGGAGCAGTACTTC. Translating it yields CASSLNEGTGEQYF.

This clonotype was picked up many times. The chain joins TRBV2 to TRBJ2-7, with a weak D call TRBD1 (5 bases). The V and J ends lost 4 bases and 4 bases respectively, with 11 bases between them. Germline V gene lookup returns CDR1 SNHLY and CDR2 FYNNEI. The CDR3 is 13 amino acids. CDR3 coding DNA: TGTGCCAGCAGTGGGACACAACTTTACGAGCAGTACTTC. Amino acid sequence: CASSGTQLYEQYF.

J is TRBJ2-2 and V is TRBV6-1; 9 bases agree with TRBD2. Germline lookup yields CDR1 MNHNS and CDR2 SASEGT. V lost 6 bases, J lost 3 bases, and 5 bases stayed unmatched. The CDR3 length is 15 residues. CDR3 amino acids: CASRLAGGYTGELFF. In DNA, the CDR3 is TGTGCCAGCAGATTGGCGGGAGGGTACACCGGGGAGCTGTTTTTT.

This clonotype was observed many times. The DNA for the CDR3 is TGTGCCAGTACCCAGCGCGGACAGGGGGGCTATGGCTACACCTTC. As protein: CASTQRGQGGYGYTF. The chain recombines TRBV19 with TRBJ1-2; 10 bases agree with TRBD1. The CDR3 covers 15 residues. In germline, CDR1 is LNHDA, CDR2 SQIVND (reference sequence). Germline trimming cut 7 bases from V and 4 bases from J; bases unmatched to any gene: 9. The full variable domain, rest sourced from reference TRBV19 and TRBJ1-2, is DGGITQSPKYLFRKEGQNVTLSCEQNLNHDAMYWYRQDPGQGLRLIYYSQIVNDFQKGDIAEGYSVSREKKESFPLTVTSAQKNPTAFYLCASTQRGQGGYGYTFGSGTRLTVV.

In its sample, this clonotype was seen many times. This chain joins TRBV7-8 and TRBJ1-1; D unresolved. Trimming removed 6 bases at V and 1 base at J, with 6 bases between. CDR3 length: 12 amino acids. The germline CDR1 and CDR2 sequences are SGHVS and FQNEAQ. CDR3 in amino acids: CASRVSNTEAFF. The CDR3 coding sequence is TGTGCCAGCAGGGTCTCGAACACTGAAGCTTTCTTT. The entire variable domain, with the rest obtained from reference TRBV7-8 and TRBJ1-1, is as follows: GAGVSQSPRYKVAKRGQDVALRCDPISGHVSLFWYQQALGQGPEFLTYFQNEAQLDKSGLPSDRFFAERPEGSVSTLKIQRTQQEDSAVYLCASRVSNTEAFFGQGTRLTVV.

This clonotype was seen a handful of times. J is TRBJ2-5 and V is TRBV6-2 or TRBV6-3, with 9 bases identical to TRBD2. The CDR3 extends over 13 amino acids. After removal of 8 bases from V and 7 bases from J, the junction contained 8 bases not matched to a gene. The V gene's germline CDR1 is MNHEY and CDR2 SVGEGT. The CDR3 DNA sequence: TGTGCCAGCGTGGCGGGAGGGAGGGGGACCCAGTACTTC. Its translation: CASVAGGRGTQYF.

There are many counts of this clonotype. The chain combines TRBV7-9 with TRBJ1-1; 7 bases are shared with TRBD1. The CDR3 consists of 13 residues. Germline assignment: CDR1 SEHNR and CDR2 FQNEAQ (reference sequence). With 0 bases clipped from V and 11 bases from J, the junction kept 6 bases outside the gene matches. The DNA for the CDR3 is TGTGCCAGCAGCTTAGCAGGACAGGCTGGGGCTTTCTTT. It encodes CASSLAGQAGAFF.

The chain carries TRBV28 and TRBJ1-5; possible D gene TRBD1, 5 bases. V shed 7 bases and J shed 2 bases, with 18 bases lying between them. From germline, CDR1 is MDHEN and CDR2 SYDVKM. The CDR3 is 16 residues long. CDR3 protein: CASISGTRWGNQPQHF. As DNA, the CDR3 is TGTGCCAGCATCTCCGGGACCCGGTGGGGCAATCAGCCCCAGCATTTT.

Ten or more counts support this clonotype. The V and J genes are TRBV11-2 and TRBJ2-3; 11 bases are a match to TRBD2. The ends lost 3 bases at V and 5 bases at J; junction bases unmatched: 1. Germline loops: CDR1 SGHAT, CDR2 FQNNGV. CDR3 length equals 14 residues. The CDR3 protein is CASSFTSGRDTQYF. CDR3 nucleotide sequence: TGTGCCAGCAGCTTTACTAGCGGGAGAGATACGCAGTATTTT.

This clonotype was counted at least ten times. CDR3 nucleotides: TGTGCCAGCAGCACATGGACAGGGGGCTTTCGACAAGAGACCCAGTACTTC. This codes for CASSTWTGGFRQETQYF. V gene TRBV7-2 combines with J gene TRBJ2-5; 11 nucleotides match TRBD1. Germline-derived CDR1 and CDR2 are SGHTA and FQGNSA. V lost 5 bases and J lost 2; bases outside the gene matches: 10. The CDR3 length is 17 residues.

In this sample, this clonotype turned up many times. J is TRBJ2-6 and V is TRBV18; D not certain. Between the trimmed V and J ends, which lost 3 bases and 0 bases, there was a span of 9 bases. CDR1 is KGHSH and CDR2 is LQKENI in the germline V gene. CDR3 length: 16 residues. Here the CDR3 DNA reads TGTGCCAGCTCACCCCAAAGGAGCTCTGGGGCCAACGTCCTGACTTTC. This gives the protein CASSPQRSSGANVLTF. Variable domain in full (rest from reference TRBV18 and TRBJ2-6): NAGVMQNPRHLVRRRGQEARLRCSPMKGHSHVYWYRQLPEEGLKFMVYLQKENIIDESGMPKERFSAEFPKEGPSILRIQQVVRGDSAAYFCASSPQRSSGANVLTFGAGSRLTVL.

There are many counts of this clonotype. This rearrangement joins TRBV4-3 to TRBJ2-5; the D gene could be TRBD1 or TRBD2 (5 bases each). V lost 2 bases and J lost 1, with 17 bases in between. This CDR3 is 17 amino acids long. CDR1 is LGHNA, CDR2 YSLEER, per germline. This CDR3 reads CASSQSTGRWLQETQYF. The DNA of the CDR3 is TGCGCCAGCAGCCAATCTACGGGACGGTGGCTCCAAGAGACCCAGTACTTC.

This chain uses TRBV19 with TRBJ2-3, with TRBD2 identical over 8 bases. The CDR3 totals 13 residues. The V and J ends lost 5 bases and 8 bases, in that order; junction bases with no gene match: 6. Germline loops: CDR1 LNHDA, CDR2 SQIVND (reference sequence). The CDR3 DNA sequence: TGTGCCAGTAGTTCGGGGGGGCTAAGTACGCAGTATTTT. It is translated as CASSSGGLSTQYF. Full variable domain (remainder filled in from reference TRBV19 and TRBJ2-3): DGGITQSPKYLFRKEGQNVTLSCEQNLNHDAMYWYRQDPGQGLRLIYYSQIVNDFQKGDIAEGYSVSREKKESFPLTVTSAQKNPTAFYLCASSSGGLSTQYFGPGTRLTVL.

This clonotype was recorded at least ten times. The V call is TRBV20-1, the J call TRBJ2-7; 9 bases are a match to TRBD1. V was clipped by 7 bases and J by 4 bases; unmatched bases: 8. From germline, CDR1 is DFQATT and CDR2 SNEGSKA (reference sequence). The CDR3 runs to 13 residues. The CDR3 sequence: CSVRGQGFYEQYF. The CDR3 bases are TGCAGTGTCCGGGGACAGGGATTTTACGAGCAGTACTTC.

The rearrangement uses TRBV5-1 and TRBJ2-7, with TRBD2 identical over 10 bases. Germline lookup yields CDR1 SGHRS and CDR2 YFSETQ. V dropped 5 bases and J dropped 1; count of bases not matched to a gene: 9. This CDR3 is built from 16 residues. The CDR3 sequence: CASRRVSGGSSYEQYF. The DNA for the CDR3 is TGCGCCAGCAGACGGGTTAGCGGGGGGAGTTCCTACGAGCAGTACTTC.

The chain uses TRBV30 and TRBJ2-2; 7 nucleotides line up with TRBD1. The germline CDR1 and CDR2 sequences are GTSNPN and SVGIG (reference sequence). There are 15 residues in the CDR3. V gave up 6 bases and J gave up 4 bases; unmatched junction bases: 11. Here the CDR3 reads CACSTGTELTGELFF. The CDR3 nucleotides are TGTGCCTGTTCAACCGGGACAGAACTCACCGGGGAGCTGTTTTTT.

This clonotype occurred many times. V is TRBV12-3 or TRBV12-4 and J is TRBJ2-7, with TRBD1 matching over 9 bases. With V trimmed by 6 bases and J by 4 bases, 10 bases remained unmatched. The CDR3 runs 15 residues. CDR3 coding DNA: TGTGCCAGCAGCACTCCGGGGACAGGGAATTACGAGCAGTACTTC. This codes for CASSTPGTGNYEQYF.

This clonotype was seen many times. The chain combines TRBV28 with TRBJ1-5; 8 bases agree with TRBD1. Looked up from germline, CDR1 is MDHEN and CDR2 is SYDVKM. Trimming took 4 bases from V and 10 from J; bases not matched to a gene: 3. This CDR3 comprises 12 residues. In DNA, the CDR3 is TGTGCCAGCAGTTCTCAGGGGGCCCCCCAGCATTTT. Translated, it gives CASSSQGAPQHF.

This clonotype was counted only a few times. This rearrangement joins TRBV28 to TRBJ2-5; 12 positions agree with TRBD2. The CDR3 sequence is 16 residues long. The V gene end was trimmed by 6 bases and the J gene end by 0 bases; junction bases not matched to a gene: 5. CDR1 and CDR2 from the germline V gene are MDHEN and SYDVKM. Here the CDR3 reads CASSQTSGRHQETQYF. In nucleotides, the CDR3 is TGTGCCAGCAGCCAGACTAGCGGGAGACACCAAGAGACCCAGTACTTC.

This clonotype was counted ten times or more. The chain combines TRBV29-1 with TRBJ2-5, with 10 bases identical to TRBD2. The CDR3 totals 15 residues. CDR1 is SQVTM, CDR2 ANQGSEA, per germline. Germline trimming cut 3 bases from V and 5 bases from J; bases unmatched to any gene: 9. The CDR3 region is CSVDGLAGVWETQYF. The CDR3 DNA reads as TGCAGCGTTGACGGGCTAGCGGGGGTCTGGGAGACCCAGTACTTC.

In its sample, this clonotype was seen many times. This chain uses TRBV7-2 with TRBJ2-5; weak D call: TRBD2 (5 bases). V was cut by 2 bases and J by 5 bases, with 15 bases left in between. The CDR3 consists of 15 residues. Germline V gives CDR1 SGHTA, CDR2 FQGNSA. The CDR3, as DNA: TGTGCCAGCAGCTTATTTTCGGGAACGGGGGAGACCCAGTACTTC. This encodes CASSLFSGTGETQYF.

This clonotype was observed many times. The V and J genes are TRBV6-2 or TRBV6-3 and TRBJ2-7, with D perhaps TRBD1 (6 bases). CDR1 MNHEY and CDR2 SVGEGT come from the germline V gene. The CDR3 totals 13 residues. Deletions cut 5 bases from V and 5 bases from J, with 13 bases between. In DNA form, the CDR3 reads TGTGCCAGCAGTCCCGGGACACTTAACGAGCAGTACTTC. It codes for CASSPGTLNEQYF.

Ten or more counts support this clonotype. This chain links TRBV5-6 with TRBJ2-7; D possibly corresponds to TRBD1 (5 bases). V lost 0 bases and J lost 2, with 15 bases in between. Germline CDR1 is SGHDT and CDR2 is YYEEEE. The CDR3 loop spans 16 amino acids. The CDR3 nucleotides read TGTGCCAGCAGCTTGGAGGGGCAGTCGAGGCCCTACGAGCAGTACTTC. Translated, it gives CASSLEGQSRPYEQYF. The complete variable domain, with remaining parts taken from reference TRBV5-6 and TRBJ2-7, reads DAGVTQSPTHLIKTRGQQVTLRCSPKSGHDTVSWYQQALGQGPQFIFQYYEEEERQRGNFPDRFSGHQFPNYSSELNVNALLLGDSALYLCASSLEGQSRPYEQYFGPGTRLTVT.

This clonotype was detected many times. The J gene is TRBJ1-2, the V gene TRBV6-1, with D maybe TRBD1 (6 bases). Germline loops: CDR1 MNHNS, CDR2 SASEGT. This CDR3 is 12 amino acids long. Trimming pared 1 base from V and 10 bases from J, leaving 10 bases between. CDR3 amino acids: CASSEGGQDYTF. The CDR3 DNA is TGTGCCAGCAGTGAAGGGGGACAAGACTACACCTTC.

This clonotype has at least ten counts. The J gene is TRBJ1-2, the V gene TRBV12-3 or TRBV12-4; 8 bases map to TRBD1. The trim removed 4 bases at V and 5 bases at J, leaving 6 bases unmatched. The length of the CDR3 is 14 residues. DNA of the CDR3: TGTGCCAGCAGTTACAGGGGGAAAGGGTATGGCTACACCTTC. This encodes CASSYRGKGYGYTF.

This chain links TRBV30 with TRBJ1-2; possibly TRBD1 for D (5 bases). Germline CDR1 GTSNPN, CDR2 SVGIG (reference sequence). Between the trimmed V and J ends, which lost 3 bases and 4 bases, there was a span of 12 bases. The CDR3 runs 13 residues. For the CDR3, the DNA is TGTGCCTGGAGCTACAGGAATTCCTATGGCTACACCTTC. Protein sequence: CAWSYRNSYGYTF.

This clonotype was found many times. The chain links TRBV6-1 to TRBJ1-2, with 7 positions matching TRBD1. Trimming at V came to 6 bases and at J to 0 bases, leaving 7 bases not matched to a gene. This CDR3 has 15 residues. Germline V gives CDR1 MNHNS, CDR2 SASEGT. The CDR3 sequence: CASSHGDSSNYGYTF. DNA of the CDR3: TGTGCCAGCAGCCACGGGGACAGTTCTAACTATGGCTACACCTTC.

Ten or more counts support this clonotype. The chain joins TRBV15 to TRBJ2-7; 10 bases are shared with TRBD1. Germline loops: CDR1 LNHNV, CDR2 YYDKDF (reference sequence). The junction had 3 bases not matched to a gene; V was cut back by 2 bases and J by 5 bases. There are 14 residues in the CDR3. The CDR3 reads CATSRRDRGHEQYF. The CDR3 region has the DNA TGTGCCACCAGCAGACGGGACAGGGGACACGAGCAGTACTTC.

This clonotype came up many times. The V gene is TRBV6-5, the J gene TRBJ1-2; the D is unclear. V dropped 5 bases and J dropped 2 bases, with 9 bases sitting between them. Germline-derived CDR1 and CDR2 are MNHEY and SVGAGI. This CDR3 is 13 amino acids long. CDR3 residues: CASSQLVNYGYTF. DNA for the CDR3: TGTGCCAGCAGTCAGTTAGTGAACTATGGCTACACCTTC.

This clonotype was seen at least ten times. V gene TRBV28 combines with J gene TRBJ1-1, with 7 bases that match TRBD1. The CDR3 has 13 residues. V dropped 8 bases and J dropped 0; count of bases not matched to a gene: 3. The germline V gene encodes CDR1 MDHEN and CDR2 SYDVKM. The CDR3 coding sequence is TGTGCCAGCGGGACAGCCATGAACACTGAAGCTTTCTTT. Its translation is CASGTAMNTEAFF.